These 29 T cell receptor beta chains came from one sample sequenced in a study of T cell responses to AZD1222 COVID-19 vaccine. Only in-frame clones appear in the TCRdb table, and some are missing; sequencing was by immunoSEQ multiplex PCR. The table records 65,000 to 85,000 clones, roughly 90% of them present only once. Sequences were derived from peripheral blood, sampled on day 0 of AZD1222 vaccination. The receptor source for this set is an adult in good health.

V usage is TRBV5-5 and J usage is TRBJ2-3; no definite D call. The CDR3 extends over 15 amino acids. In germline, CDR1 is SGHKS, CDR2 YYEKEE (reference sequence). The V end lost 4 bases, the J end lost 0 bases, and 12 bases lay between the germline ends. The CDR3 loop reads CASSTDGTSTDTQYF. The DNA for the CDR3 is TGTGCCAGCAGCACAGACGGAACTAGCACAGATACGCAGTATTTT.

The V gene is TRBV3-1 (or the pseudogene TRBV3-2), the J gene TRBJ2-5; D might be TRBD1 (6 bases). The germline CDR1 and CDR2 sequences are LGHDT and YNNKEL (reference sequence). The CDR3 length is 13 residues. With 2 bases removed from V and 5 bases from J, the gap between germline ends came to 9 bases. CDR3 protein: CASSQRGMETQYF. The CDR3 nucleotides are TGTGCCAGCAGCCAAAGGGGGATGGAGACCCAGTACTTC.

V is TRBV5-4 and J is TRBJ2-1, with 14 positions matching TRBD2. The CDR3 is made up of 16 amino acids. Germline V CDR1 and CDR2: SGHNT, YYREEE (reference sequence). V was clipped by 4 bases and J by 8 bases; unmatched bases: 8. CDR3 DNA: TGTGCCAGCAGCCCCCGACTAGCGGGAGGGACCGATGAGCAGTTCTTC. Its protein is CASSPRLAGGTDEQFF.

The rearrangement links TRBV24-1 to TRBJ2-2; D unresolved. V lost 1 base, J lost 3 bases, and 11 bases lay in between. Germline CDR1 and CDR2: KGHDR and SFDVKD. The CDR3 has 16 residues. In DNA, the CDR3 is TGTGCCACCAGTGATTTAGCGTCTTTATACACCGGGGAGCTGTTTTTT. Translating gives CATSDLASLYTGELFF.

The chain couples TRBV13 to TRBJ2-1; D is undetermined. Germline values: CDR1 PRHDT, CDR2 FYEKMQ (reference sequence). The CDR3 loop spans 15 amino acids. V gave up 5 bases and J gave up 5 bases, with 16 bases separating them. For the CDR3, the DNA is TGTGCCAGCAGCCAATTGGTGGATAGGAACAATGAGCAGTTCTTC. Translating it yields CASSQLVDRNNEQFF.

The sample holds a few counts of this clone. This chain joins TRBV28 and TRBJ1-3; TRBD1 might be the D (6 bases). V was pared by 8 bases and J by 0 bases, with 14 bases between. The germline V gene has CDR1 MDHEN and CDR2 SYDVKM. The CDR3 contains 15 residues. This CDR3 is CASGEGTLSGNTIYF. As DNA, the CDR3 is TGTGCCAGCGGCGAGGGGACACTCTCTGGAAACACCATATATTTT. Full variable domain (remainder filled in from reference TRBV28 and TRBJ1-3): DVKVTQSSRYLVKRTGEKVFLECVQDMDHENMFWYRQDPGLGLRLIYFSYDVKMKEKGDIPEGYSVSREKKERFSLILESASTNQTSMYLCASGEGTLSGNTIYFGEGSWLTVV.

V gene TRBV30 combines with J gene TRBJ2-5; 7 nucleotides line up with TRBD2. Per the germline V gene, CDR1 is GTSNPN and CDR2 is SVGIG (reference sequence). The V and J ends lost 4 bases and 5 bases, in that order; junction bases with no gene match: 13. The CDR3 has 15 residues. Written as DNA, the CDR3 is TGTGCCTGGAAGGGTGGGGGGGGACCTCAGGAGACCCAGTACTTC. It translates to CAWKGGGGPQETQYF.

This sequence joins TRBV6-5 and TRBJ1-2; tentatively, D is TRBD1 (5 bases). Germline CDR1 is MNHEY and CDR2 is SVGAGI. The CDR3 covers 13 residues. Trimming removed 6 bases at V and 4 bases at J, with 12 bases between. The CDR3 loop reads CASRRGGGYGYTF. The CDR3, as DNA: TGTGCCAGCAGGAGAGGTGGGGGCTATGGCTACACCTTC.

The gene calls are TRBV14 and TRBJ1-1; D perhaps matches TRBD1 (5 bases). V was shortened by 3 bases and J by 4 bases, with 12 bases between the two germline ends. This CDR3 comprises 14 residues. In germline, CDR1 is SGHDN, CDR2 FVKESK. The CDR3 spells CASSQQGFGTEAFF. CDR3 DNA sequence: TGTGCCAGCAGCCAGCAGGGTTTTGGCACTGAAGCTTTCTTT.

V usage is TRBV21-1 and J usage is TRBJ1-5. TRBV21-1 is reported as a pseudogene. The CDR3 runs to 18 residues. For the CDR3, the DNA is TGTGCCAGCAGCAGCCAGGGTACACTAGGCTCTGGCAATCAGCCCCAGCATTTT. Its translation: CASSSQGTLGSGNQPQHF.

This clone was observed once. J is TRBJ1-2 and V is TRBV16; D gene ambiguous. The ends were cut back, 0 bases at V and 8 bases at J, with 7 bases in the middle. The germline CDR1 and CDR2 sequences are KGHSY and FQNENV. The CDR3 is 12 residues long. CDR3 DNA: TGTGCCAGCAGCCAATCGGGTCGGGGCTACACCTTC. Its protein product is CASSQSGRGYTF.

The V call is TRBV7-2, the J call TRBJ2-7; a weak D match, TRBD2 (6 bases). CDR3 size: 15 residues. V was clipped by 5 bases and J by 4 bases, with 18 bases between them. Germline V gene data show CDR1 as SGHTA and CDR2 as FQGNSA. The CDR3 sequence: CASSPGTGLQYEQYF. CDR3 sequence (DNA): TGTGCCAGCAGCCCCGGGACTGGCCTACAGTACGAGCAGTACTTC.

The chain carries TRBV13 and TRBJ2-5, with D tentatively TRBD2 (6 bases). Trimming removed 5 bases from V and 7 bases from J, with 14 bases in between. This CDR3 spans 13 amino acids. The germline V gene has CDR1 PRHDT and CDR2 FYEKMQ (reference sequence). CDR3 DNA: TGTGCCAGCAGCAGGACTGGGGGAGGGACCCAGTACTTC. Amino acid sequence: CASSRTGGGTQYF. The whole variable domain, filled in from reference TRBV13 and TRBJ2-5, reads AAGVIQSPRHLIKEKRETATLKCYPIPRHDTVYWYQQGPGQDPQFLISFYEKMQSDKGSIPDRFSAQQFSDYHSELNMSSLELGDSALYFCASSRTGGGTQYFGPGTRLLVL.

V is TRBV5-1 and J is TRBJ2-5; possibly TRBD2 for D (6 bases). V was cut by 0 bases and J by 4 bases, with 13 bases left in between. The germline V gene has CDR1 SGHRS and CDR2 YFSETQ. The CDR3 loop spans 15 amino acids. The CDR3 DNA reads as TGCGCCAGCAGCTTGGCCTCGACTAGACGAGAGACCCAGTACTTC. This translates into CASSLASTRRETQYF.

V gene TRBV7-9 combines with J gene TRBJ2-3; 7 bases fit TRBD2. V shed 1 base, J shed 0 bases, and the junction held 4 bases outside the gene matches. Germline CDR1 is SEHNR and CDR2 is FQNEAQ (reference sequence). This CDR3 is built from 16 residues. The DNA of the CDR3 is TGTGCCAGCAGCTTAGGGGCTAGCGGAAGCACAGATACGCAGTATTTT. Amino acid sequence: CASSLGASGSTDTQYF. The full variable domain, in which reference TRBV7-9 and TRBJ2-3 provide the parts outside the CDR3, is DTGVSQNPRHKITKRGQNVTFRCDPISEHNRLYWYRQTLGQGPEFLTYFQNEAQLEKSRLLSDRFSAERPKGSFSTLEIQRTEQGDSAMYLCASSLGASGSTDTQYFGPGTRLTVL.

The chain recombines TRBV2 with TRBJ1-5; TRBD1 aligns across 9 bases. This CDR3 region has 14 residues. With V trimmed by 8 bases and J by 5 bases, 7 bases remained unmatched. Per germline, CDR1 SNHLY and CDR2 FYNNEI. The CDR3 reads CASERDRDDQPQHF. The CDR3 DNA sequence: TGTGCCAGCGAGAGGGACAGGGACGATCAGCCCCAGCATTTT.

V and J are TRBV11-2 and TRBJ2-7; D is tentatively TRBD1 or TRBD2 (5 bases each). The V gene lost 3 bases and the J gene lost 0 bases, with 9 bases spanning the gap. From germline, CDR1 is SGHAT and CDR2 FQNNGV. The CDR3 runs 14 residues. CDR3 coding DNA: TGTGCCAGCAGCTTTTTGGGACGCTCCTACGAGCAGTACTTC. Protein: CASSFLGRSYEQYF.

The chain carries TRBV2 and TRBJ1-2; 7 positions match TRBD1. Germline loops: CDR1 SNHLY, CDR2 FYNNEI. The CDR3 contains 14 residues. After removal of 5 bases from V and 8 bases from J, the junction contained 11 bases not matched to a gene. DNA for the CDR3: TGTGCCAGCAGTTTGAGGACAGGATCGGAGGGCTACACCTTC. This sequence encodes CASSLRTGSEGYTF.

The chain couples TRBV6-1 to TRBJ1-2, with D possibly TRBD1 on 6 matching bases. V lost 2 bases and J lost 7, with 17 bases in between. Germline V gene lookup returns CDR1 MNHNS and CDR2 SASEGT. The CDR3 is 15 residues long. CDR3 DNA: TGTGCCAGCAGTGAAAAGGGCAGGGGTATCGGTGGCTACACCTTC. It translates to CASSEKGRGIGGYTF.

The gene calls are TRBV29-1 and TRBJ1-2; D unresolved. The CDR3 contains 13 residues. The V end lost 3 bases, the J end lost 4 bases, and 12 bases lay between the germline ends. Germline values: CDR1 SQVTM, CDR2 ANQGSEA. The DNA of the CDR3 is TGCAGCGTTGACACTGGGTACCCCTATGGCTACACCTTC. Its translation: CSVDTGYPYGYTF.

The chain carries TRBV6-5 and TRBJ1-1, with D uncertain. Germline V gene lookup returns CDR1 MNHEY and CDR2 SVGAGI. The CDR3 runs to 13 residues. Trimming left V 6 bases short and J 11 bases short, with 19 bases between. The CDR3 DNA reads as TGTGCCAGCAGATGGGAACCCACCCCTGGGGCTTTCTTT. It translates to CASRWEPTPGAFF.

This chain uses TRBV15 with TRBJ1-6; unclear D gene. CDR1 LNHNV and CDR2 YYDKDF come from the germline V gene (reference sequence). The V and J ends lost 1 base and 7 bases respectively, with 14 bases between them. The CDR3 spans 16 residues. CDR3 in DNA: TGTGCCACCAGCAGAGGCTGGAACATGATGAATTCACCCCTCCACTTT. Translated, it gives CATSRGWNMMNSPLHF.

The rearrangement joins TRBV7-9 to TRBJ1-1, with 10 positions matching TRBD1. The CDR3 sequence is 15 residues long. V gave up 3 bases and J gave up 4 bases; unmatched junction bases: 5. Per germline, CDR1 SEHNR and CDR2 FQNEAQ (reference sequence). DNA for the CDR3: TGTGCCAGCAGCTTTGGGACAGGGGCCCCCACTGAAGCTTTCTTT. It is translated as CASSFGTGAPTEAFF. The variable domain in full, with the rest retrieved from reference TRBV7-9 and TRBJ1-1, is DTGVSQNPRHKITKRGQNVTFRCDPISEHNRLYWYRQTLGQGPEFLTYFQNEAQLEKSRLLSDRFSAERPKGSFSTLEIQRTEQGDSAMYLCASSFGTGAPTEAFFGQGTRLTVV.

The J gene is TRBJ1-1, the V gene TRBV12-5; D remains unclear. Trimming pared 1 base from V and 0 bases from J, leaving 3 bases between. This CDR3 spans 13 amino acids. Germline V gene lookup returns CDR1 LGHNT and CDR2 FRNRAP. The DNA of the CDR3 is TGTGCTAGTGGTTTGGGGGTGAACACTGAAGCTTTCTTT. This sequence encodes CASGLGVNTEAFF.

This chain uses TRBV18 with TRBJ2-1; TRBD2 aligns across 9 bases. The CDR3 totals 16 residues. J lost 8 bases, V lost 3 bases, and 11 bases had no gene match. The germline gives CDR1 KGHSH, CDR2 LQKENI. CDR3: CASSPSGLARLDEQFF. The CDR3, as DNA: TGTGCCAGCTCACCTTCAGGACTAGCGCGTCTGGATGAGCAGTTCTTC.

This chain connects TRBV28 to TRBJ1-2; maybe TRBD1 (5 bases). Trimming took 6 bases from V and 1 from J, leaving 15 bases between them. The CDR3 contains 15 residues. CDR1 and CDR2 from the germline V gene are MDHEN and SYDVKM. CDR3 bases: TGTGCCAGCAGCCCCTTTTGGGGGAATAACTATGGCTACACCTTC. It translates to CASSPFWGNNYGYTF.

CDR3 sequence (DNA): TGTGCCAGCAGCCCCTCGGGGGCTAGCAATGAGCAGTTCTTC. This encodes CASSPSGASNEQFF. J is TRBJ2-1 and V is TRBV9; D possibly uses TRBD1 or TRBD2 (6 bases each). Germline CDR1 and CDR2: SGDLS and YYNGEE. The CDR3 runs 14 residues. V lost 4 bases, J lost 6 bases, and 14 bases lay in between.

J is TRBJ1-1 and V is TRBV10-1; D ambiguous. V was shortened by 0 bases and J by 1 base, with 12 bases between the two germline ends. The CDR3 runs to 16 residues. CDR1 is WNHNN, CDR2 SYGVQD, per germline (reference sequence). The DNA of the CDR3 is TGCGCCAGCAGTGAGTCGCGGGGAGGCCGGAACACTGAAGCTTTCTTT. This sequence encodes CASSESRGGRNTEAFF.

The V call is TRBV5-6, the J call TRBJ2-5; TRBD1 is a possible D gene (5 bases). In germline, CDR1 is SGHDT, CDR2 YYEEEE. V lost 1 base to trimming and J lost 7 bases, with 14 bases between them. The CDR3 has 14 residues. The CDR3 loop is CASSLRGPGVTQYF. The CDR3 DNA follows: TGTGCCAGCAGCTTGAGGGGCCCTGGGGTGACCCAGTACTTC. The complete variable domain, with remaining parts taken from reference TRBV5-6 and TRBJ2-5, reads DAGVTQSPTHLIKTRGQQVTLRCSPKSGHDTVSWYQQALGQGPQFIFQYYEEEERQRGNFPDRFSGHQFPNYSSELNVNALLLGDSALYLCASSLRGPGVTQYFGPGTRLLVL.